This TCR beta chain is drawn from a study of read filtering for tumor transcriptome and immune sequencing. The overall study: Mean patient age was roughly 72 years, range about 47 to 90; over 16 male, around 14 female. Whole-transcriptome libraries were prepared after DNase treatment.

This library used 300 to 500 ng RNA and molecular barcoded adaptors spanning alpha/delta and beta/gamma chains. From the reads, TCRdb called clonotypes with MiXCR, one entry per CDR3 protein. The sample holds 50,000 or so distinct CDR3 sequences, approximately 19% seen once. This clonotype occurred many times. Its antigen remains unidentified. Study conclusions and caveats: Correlation between methods rose after single-read clonotypes were removed. Sorted CD138-negative bone marrow cells were not purified T cells.

The CDR3 spans 14 residues. V lost 5 bases, J lost 0 bases, and 2 bases stayed unmatched. Per the germline V gene, CDR1 is MDHEN and CDR2 is SYDVKM. The chain links TRBV28 to TRBJ1-1, with 8 bases matching TRBD1. Sequenced: a population of CD138-negative cells sorted from bone marrow. The receptor was isolated from a donor over 35 with multiple myeloma. CDR3 loop: CASSTGGVNTEAFF. The CDR3 DNA reads TGTGCCAGCAGTACAGGGGGGGTGAACACTGAAGCTTTCTTT.